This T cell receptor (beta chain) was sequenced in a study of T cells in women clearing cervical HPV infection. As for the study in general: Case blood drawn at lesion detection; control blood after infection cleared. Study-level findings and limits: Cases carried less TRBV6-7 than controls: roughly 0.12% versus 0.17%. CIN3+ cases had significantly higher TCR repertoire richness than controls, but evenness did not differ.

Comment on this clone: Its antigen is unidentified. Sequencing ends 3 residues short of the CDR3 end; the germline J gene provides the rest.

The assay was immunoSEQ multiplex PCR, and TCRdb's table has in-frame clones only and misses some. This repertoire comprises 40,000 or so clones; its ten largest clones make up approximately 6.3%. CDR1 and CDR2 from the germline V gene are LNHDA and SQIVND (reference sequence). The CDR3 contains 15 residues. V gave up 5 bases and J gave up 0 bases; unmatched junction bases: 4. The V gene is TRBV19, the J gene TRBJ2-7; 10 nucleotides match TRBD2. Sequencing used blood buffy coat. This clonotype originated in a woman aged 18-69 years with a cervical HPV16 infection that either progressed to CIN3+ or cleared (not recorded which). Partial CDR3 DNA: TGTGCCAGTAGTCCAGGACTAGCGGTCTCCTACGAG. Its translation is CASSPGLAVSYE. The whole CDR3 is CASSPGLAVSYEQYF.